This is a list of T cell receptor beta chains from one sample in a study of OX40 agonist ivuxolimab in advanced cancers. Sequencing used immunoSEQ multiplex PCR; TCRdb keeps in-frame clones, though not all of them. The repertoire holds around 76,000 clones, 86% seen once, with approximately 3% in the top ten. This specimen consisted of CD4+ or CD8+ T cells sorted from blood, obtained in a trial of the OX40 agonist ivuxolimab. The receptors originated from an adult with an advanced solid tumor such as melanoma, head and neck, liver or kidney cancer. Both conserved end residues are part of each CDR3. D genes are given only for firm matches. Not every row has a clone size; where given, it reads once, few, many or a size class.

cdr3_nt | cdr3_aa | clone_size | j_call | v_call | d_call
TGTGCCAGCAGTGAACTGGGGAGAAGCAATCAGCCCCAGCATTTT | CASSELGRSNQPQHF | . | TRBJ1-5 | TRBV6-1 | .
TGCGCCAGCAGCACCCCGGGAACAAATGAGCAGTTCTTC | CASSTPGTNEQFF | . | TRBJ2-1 | TRBV4-1 | .
TGCGCCAGCAGCTTGTCCGGGGGCGATCTCCAGCCCCAGCATTTT | CASSLSGGDLQPQHF | . | TRBJ1-5 | TRBV5-1 | .
TGTGCCAGTACCCCTTCAACGGGCACCCTGAACACTGAAGCTTTCTTT | CASTPSTGTLNTEAFF | . | TRBJ1-1 | TRBV19 | .
TGTGCCAGCAGGAGCGGGGGGGCAGATACGCAGTATTTT | CASRSGGADTQYF | . | TRBJ2-3 | TRBV6-4 | TRBD2
TGTGCCAGCAGCGAGGGACGTCTTCCCGAGACCCAGTACTTC | CASSEGRLPETQYF | . | TRBJ2-5 | TRBV14 | .
TGTGCCAGCAGCTTGTTCCAGCTTGAAGCTTTCTTT | CASSLFQLEAFF | . | TRBJ1-1 | TRBV5-8 | .
TGTGCCAGCTCACCACCGGGGAGGCCGGCCGAATACGAGCAGTACTTC | CASSPPGRPAEYEQYF | . | TRBJ2-7 | TRBV18 | .
TGCGCCAGCAGGGAGGGGAGGCAGCCCCAGCATTTT | CASREGRQPQHF | once | TRBJ1-5 | TRBV10-2 | .
TGTGCCAGCAGCTACCGGACAGGGGATGGTGAGCAGTTCTTC | CASSYRTGDGEQFF | once | TRBJ2-1 | TRBV7-2 | TRBD1
TGTGCCAGCAGCTTAGCGGGGGGGGTCCAAGAGACCCAGTACTTC | CASSLAGGVQETQYF | . | TRBJ2-5 | TRBV2 | TRBD2
TGTGCCAGTAGTATGCTAGCGGGGGGGCAAGGGAATGAGCAGTTCTTC | CASSMLAGGQGNEQFF | . | TRBJ2-1 | TRBV19 | TRBD2
TGCGCCAGCAGCCAAGATGTAGCGGGGGGTAGGAATGAGCAGTTCTTC | CASSQDVAGGRNEQFF | . | TRBJ2-1 | TRBV4-1 | TRBD2
TGTGCCAGCAGCTTGGGGCAGGGGGCACAGACCGGGGAGCTGTTTTTT | CASSLGQGAQTGELFF | . | TRBJ2-2 | TRBV5-4 | TRBD1
TGTGCCATCACCTTGGACAGGGGGACGATGTCAGGAAGCAATCAGCCCCAGCATTTT | CAITLDRGTMSGSNQPQHF | . | TRBJ1-5 | TRBV21-1 | .
TGCGCCAGCAGCACCTCGGGGGTAGGCACTGAAGCTTTCTTT | CASSTSGVGTEAFF | . | TRBJ1-1 | TRBV5-1 | .
TGTGCCAGCAGCCAAGTTAGGGGCAATCAGCCCCAGCATTTT | CASSQVRGNQPQHF | . | TRBJ1-5 | TRBV4-2 | .
TGTGCCATCAGCGGATCGGGGGGTGGGTACGAGCAGTACTTC | CAISGSGGGYEQYF | . | TRBJ2-7 | TRBV10-3 | TRBD2
TGTGCCAGCAGTGTAGTACAGACTAACTATGGCTACACCTTC | CASSVVQTNYGYTF | . | TRBJ1-2 | TRBV2 | .
TGTGCCAGCAGCTCGGGGGTAGCCTATAATTCACCCCTCCACTTT | CASSSGVAYNSPLHF | . | TRBJ1-6 | TRBV7-2 | .
TGTGCCAGCAGCTTGGTACAGGAGCGGGATACGCAGTATTTT | CASSLVQERDTQYF | . | TRBJ2-3 | TRBV5-4 | .
TGTGCCAGCAGCGTAGGAGGGATCATCACCGGGGAGCTGTTTTTT | CASSVGGIITGELFF | few | TRBJ2-2 | TRBV9 | .
TGTGCCAGCAGCCCGGGACTAGCGGGGGACCCGCCAGCGCAGTATTTT | CASSPGLAGDPPAQYF | . | TRBJ2-3 | TRBV5-4 | TRBD2
TGTGCCAGCAGTGAAGATCCCCCGGGAAGCAATCAGCCCCAGCATTTT | CASSEDPPGSNQPQHF | . | TRBJ1-5 | TRBV2 | .
TGTGCCAGCAGTAGGGTAGATACGCAGTATTTT | CASSRVDTQYF | once | TRBJ2-3 | TRBV6-1 | .
TGCGCCAGCAGCCAAGATTGGGGGGGGGCGCCTGGCTATGGCTACACCTTC | CASSQDWGGAPGYGYTF | . | TRBJ1-2 | TRBV4-3 | .
TGTGCCAGCAGCCAAGTATCGGCGGACCCCCTCCACTTT | CASSQVSADPLHF | . | TRBJ1-6 | TRBV4-2 | .
TGTGCCACCAGCAGAGTTCAGGGTGCCTCCTATAATTCACCCCTCCACTTT | CATSRVQGASYNSPLHF | once | TRBJ1-6 | TRBV15 | .
TGTGCCAGCAGCAGGGACAGCCTCCTCACCTTC | CASSRDSLLTF | . | TRBJ1-2 | TRBV5-4 | TRBD1
TGTGCCAGCAGCCCCCGGCTAGCGTCGGGGGAGCTGTTTTTT | CASSPRLASGELFF | . | TRBJ2-2 | TRBV9 | .
TGTGCCTGGAGTAACAATGAGCAGTTCTTC | CAWSNNEQFF | once | TRBJ2-1 | TRBV30 | .
TGCGCCAGCAGCTTGAGCGAAAGCGGACTACCCACAGATACGCAGTATTTT | CASSLSESGLPTDTQYF | . | TRBJ2-3 | TRBV5-1 | .
TGCGCCAGCAGCCAAGACGAGCGGGATGGAAACACCATATATTTT | CASSQDERDGNTIYF | . | TRBJ1-3 | TRBV4-3 | .
TGCGCCAGCAGGGGGGTAGCGGGACTTACAGATACGCAGTATTTT | CASRGVAGLTDTQYF | . | TRBJ2-3 | TRBV10-2 | TRBD2
TGTGCCAGTATTCCGACAGGGCAATCCTCTGGAAACACCATATATTTT | CASIPTGQSSGNTIYF | . | TRBJ1-3 | TRBV19 | TRBD1
TGCGCCAGCAGATTGGATAGGAATGAAAAACTGTTTTTT | CASRLDRNEKLFF | . | TRBJ1-4 | TRBV5-1 | .
TGTGCCAGCAGCTTTGACAAGAGGGGCACTGAAGCTTTCTTT | CASSFDKRGTEAFF | . | TRBJ1-1 | TRBV6-6 | .
TGTGCCAGCAGCTTAAACAGGGTCGAGCAGTACTTC | CASSLNRVEQYF | . | TRBJ2-7 | TRBV5-6 | .
TGTGCCAGCAGGGGACTAGCGGGGGGAGCTCGGGAGACCCAGTACTTC | CASRGLAGGARETQYF | . | TRBJ2-5 | TRBV2 | TRBD2
TGTGCCAGCAGCCCGGGACAGGGGGCGAGGACACCCCTCCACTTT | CASSPGQGARTPLHF | few | TRBJ1-6 | TRBV2 | TRBD1
TGTGCCTGGAGTGTTCCGGGGGGGGAGACCCAGTACTTC | CAWSVPGGETQYF | . | TRBJ2-5 | TRBV30 | TRBD2
TGTGCCAGCAATAAATGGGGGCAGACACACTACGAGCAGTACTTC | CASNKWGQTHYEQYF | . | TRBJ2-7 | TRBV28 | .
TGTGCCAGCTCACCACGGGCAGGAAATGAAAAACTGTTTTTT | CASSPRAGNEKLFF | . | TRBJ1-4 | TRBV18 | .
TGTGCCAGCAGCGCAACCGGGGTCTCCTACGAGCAGTACTTC | CASSATGVSYEQYF | . | TRBJ2-7 | TRBV9 | .
TGTGCCAGCAGCCTGGGGGTCTACTACGAGCAGTACTTC | CASSLGVYYEQYF | . | TRBJ2-7 | TRBV6-5 | .
TGTGCCAGCAGCCAAGTCGGTGGGACCCCTGAAGCTTTCTTT | CASSQVGGTPEAFF | . | TRBJ1-1 | TRBV14 | .
TGCGCCAGCAGTGTGGTTGCGGGAGGGAACACTGAAGCTTTCTTT | CASSVVAGGNTEAFF | once | TRBJ1-1 | TRBV10-1 | .
TGCGCCAGCAGCTTGGGACCGGGGGCGGGGGCCAACGTCCTGACTTTC | CASSLGPGAGANVLTF | . | TRBJ2-6 | TRBV5-1 | .
TGTGCCAGCAGCTTACTGGGGGTCACAGATACGCAGTATTTT | CASSLLGVTDTQYF | . | TRBJ2-3 | TRBV5-6 | .